This entry features one TCR beta chain sequence. Its antigen target is currently unknown. Base qualities are not recorded, but no much larger clone differs from it by a single base. V and J lose 1 base and 6 bases, and a span of 9 bases separates them. The CDR3 numbers 13 residues from cysteine through phenylalanine. The sequence is cut down to CDR3 DNA, 39 bases in frame from base 1. In the germline V gene, CDR1 corresponds to SNHLY and CDR2 to FYNNEI. TCRbeta CDR3 regions were amplified from genomic DNA using the immunoSEQ Assay, a bias-controlled multiplex PCR. In the authors' own workflow: The number of nucleated cells in each sample was estimated by amplification of reference gene primers within the assay. To quantify the absolute abundance of each unique TCRbeta CDR3 rearrangement, sequence reads were collapsed and filtered. For each sample, productive Simpson clonality was calculated as the square root of Simpson's diversity index over productive rearrangements. Here the immuneACCESS table is served through TCRdb, limited to in-frame sequences with V and J called. Missing clones are a known gap in these copies; in checked studies unresolved V genes cover under half, and the rest lacks a known reason. V and J calls and clone size are copied from that table; D and trimming were computed from the DNA. This sample holds over 100,000 clones; more than 75% were observed only once. The ten largest clones add up to about 2.5% of the sample.

Each collaborating institution followed its own protocols to collect whole blood in K2EDTA tubes. For TCRbeta analysis, collaborators shipped samples as frozen whole blood, isolated PBMCs, or DNA extracted from either of those sample types. The data originate from a study of blood T cell repertoires in COVID-19 (TCRdb year 2020). Turning to the overall study: Samples covering the acute and convalescent phases of COVID-19 were provided by collaborators in the United States, Italy and Spain. The material from the prospective study consisted of cDNA or gDNA derived from T cells, B-cell-depleted T cells, or PBMCs. Deeply sampled blood TCRbeta repertoires from subjects exposed to, actively infected with, or recovered from COVID-19 were included in the dataset. A freely available public database, intended as a resource for researchers studying the immune response to SARS-CoV-2, is where the repertoires were released. Samples came from the ongoing ImmuneRACE study (first 160 participants) plus 1,254 subjects from 6 global collaborators. Nearly every sample came with metadata listing a de-identified subject ID, COVID-19 status, age in years and sex. Where available, HLA class I and class II types were taken from metadata supplied by the sample provider and were not determined by assay-based typing.

Results the study describes overall, beyond this receptor: How much clinical and demographic metadata was included differed by source and by participant, and the metadata was provided uncurated.

The source is a man in his fifties with active COVID-19. The chain joins TRBV2 to TRBJ1-2, with an unclear D gene assignment. The sample taken for sequencing was peripheral blood. The DNA is as follows: TGTGCCAGCAGTGAAGAGCTAGTGAATGGCTACACCTTC. Translated, it gives CASSEELVNGYTF.